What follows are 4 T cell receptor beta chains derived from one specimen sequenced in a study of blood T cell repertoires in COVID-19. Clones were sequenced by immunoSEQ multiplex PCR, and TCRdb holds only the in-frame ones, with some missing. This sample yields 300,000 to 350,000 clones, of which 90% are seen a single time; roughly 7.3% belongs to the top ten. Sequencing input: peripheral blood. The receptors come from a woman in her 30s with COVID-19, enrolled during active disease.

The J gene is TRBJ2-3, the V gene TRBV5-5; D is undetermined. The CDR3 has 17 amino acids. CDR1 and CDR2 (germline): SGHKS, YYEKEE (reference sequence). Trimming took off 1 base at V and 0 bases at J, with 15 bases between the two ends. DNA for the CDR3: TGTGCCAGCAGCTTGATCCACTCGATTTCTAGCACAGATACGCAGTATTTT. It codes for CASSLIHSISSTDTQYF.

In DNA, the CDR3 is TGCGCCAGCAGCCAAGAGGCACTTCGCACAGGCGAAAAACTGTTTTTT. Amino acids: CASSQEALRTGEKLFF. The rearrangement joins TRBV4-3 to TRBJ1-4; D may be TRBD1 (5 bases). This CDR3 region has 16 residues. Trimming removed 0 bases at V and 8 bases at J, with 16 bases between. CDR1 LGHNA and CDR2 YSLEER come from the germline V gene.

CDR3 amino acids: CASSPWTGESKGANVLTF. Here the CDR3 DNA reads TGTGCCAGCAGTCCCTGGACAGGGGAGTCGAAAGGGGCCAACGTCCTGACTTTC. V usage is TRBV28 and J usage is TRBJ2-6; the match to TRBD1 covers 9 bases. Germline V CDR1 and CDR2: MDHEN, SYDVKM. This CDR3 is built from 18 residues. The V gene end was trimmed by 5 bases and the J gene end by 4 bases; junction bases not matched to a gene: 12.

The CDR3, as DNA: TGTGCCAGCAGCTTAGGGCGTCAGGGGGCAGGTTCACCCCTCCACTTT. Its translation: CASSLGRQGAGSPLHF. The rearrangement links TRBV7-6 to TRBJ1-6; TRBD1 agrees at 8 bases. V dropped 1 base and J dropped 9; count of bases not matched to a gene: 8. The CDR3 extends over 16 amino acids. CDR1 and CDR2 (germline): SGHVS, FNYEAQ.